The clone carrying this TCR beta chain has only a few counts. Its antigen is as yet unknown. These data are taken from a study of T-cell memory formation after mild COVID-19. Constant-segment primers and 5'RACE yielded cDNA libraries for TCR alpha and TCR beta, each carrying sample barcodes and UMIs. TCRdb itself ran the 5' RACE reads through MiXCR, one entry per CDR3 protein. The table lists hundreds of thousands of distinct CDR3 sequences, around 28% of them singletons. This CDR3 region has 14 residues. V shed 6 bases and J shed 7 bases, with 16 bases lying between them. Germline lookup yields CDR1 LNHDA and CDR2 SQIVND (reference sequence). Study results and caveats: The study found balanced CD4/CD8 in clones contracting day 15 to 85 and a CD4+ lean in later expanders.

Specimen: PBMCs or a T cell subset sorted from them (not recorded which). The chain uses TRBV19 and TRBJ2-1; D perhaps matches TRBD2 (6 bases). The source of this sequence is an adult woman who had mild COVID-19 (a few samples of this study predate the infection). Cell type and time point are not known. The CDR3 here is CASRRGTSVNEQFF. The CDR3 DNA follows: TGTGCCAGTAGGAGAGGGACTTCGGTTAATGAGCAGTTCTTC.